Below are 17 T cell receptor beta chains sequenced from a single sample in a study of control samples from healthy donors and cancer patients. Assay used: immunoSEQ multiplex PCR; TCRdb lists only in-frame clones, some missing. The data contain more than 45,000 clones, 93% of them singletons. Sample: PBMCs. The origin of the receptors is a woman aged 45 to 65 with head and neck cancer.

V gene TRBV29-1 combines with J gene TRBJ1-1; no firm D call. Germline loops: CDR1 SQVTM, CDR2 ANQGSEA. The length of the CDR3 is 12 residues. Trimming took off 5 bases at V and 1 base at J, with 8 bases between the two ends. In DNA, the CDR3 is TGCAGCGTTAATTGGGGGAACACTGAAGCTTTCTTT. This gives the protein CSVNWGNTEAFF.

The DNA for the CDR3 is TGTGCCAGCAGCTCTTCCACTAGCGGGATATTCCAAGAGACCCAGTACTTC. Translation: CASSSSTSGIFQETQYF. The chain is built from TRBV7-2 and TRBJ2-5; the match to TRBD2 covers 10 bases. V lost 4 bases to trimming and J lost 1 base; unmatched junction nucleotides: 9. The germline V gene encodes CDR1 SGHTA and CDR2 FQGNSA. The CDR3 runs to 17 residues.

The rearrangement links TRBV25-1 to TRBJ2-7; D uncertain. Per germline, CDR1 MGHDK and CDR2 SYGVNS. CDR3 length equals 11 residues. Trimming left V 3 bases short and J 4 bases short, with 4 bases between. CDR3 loop: CASSDLYEQYF. CDR3 DNA sequence: TGTGCCAGCAGTGACCTATACGAGCAGTACTTC.

The rearrangement uses TRBV27 and TRBJ2-5; D is ambiguous. CDR1 and CDR2 (germline): MNHEY, SMNVEV (reference sequence). The CDR3 sequence is 15 residues long. V was clipped by 6 bases and J by 5 bases, with 19 bases between them. CDR3 in DNA: TGTGCCAGCAGCTCCTACAGTGCCCCCGGGGAGACCCAGTACTTC. Its protein product is CASSSYSAPGETQYF.

This sequence joins TRBV27 and TRBJ1-1, with unresolved D. Germline V lookup: CDR1 MNHEY, CDR2 SMNVEV (reference sequence). V lost 6 bases and J 0 bases, leaving 8 bases between the germline ends. The CDR3 contains 13 residues. This CDR3 is CASSQTMNTEAFF. The DNA of the CDR3 is TGTGCCAGCAGCCAAACGATGAACACTGAAGCTTTCTTT.

CDR3 in amino acids: CASSAGTLNTGELFF. The CDR3 nucleotides are TGTGCCAGCAGCGCAGGGACCCTTAACACCGGGGAGCTGTTTTTT. This sequence joins TRBV5-4 and TRBJ2-2; D possibly uses TRBD1 or TRBD2 (5 bases each). Looked up from germline, CDR1 is SGHNT and CDR2 is YYREEE (reference sequence). The CDR3 covers 15 residues. Trimming cost V 4 bases and J 2 bases, with 12 bases left between them.

This clone was seen a handful of times. This chain connects TRBV5-5 to TRBJ1-1, with 9 bases lining up with TRBD1. CDR3 size: 16 residues. Trimming took 0 bases from V and 4 from J; bases not matched to a gene: 7. Germline V lookup: CDR1 SGHKS, CDR2 YYEKEE (reference sequence). The DNA of the CDR3 is TGTGCCAGCAGCTTGGGGACAGGGGAGTTGAGCACTGAAGCTTTCTTT. Its protein is CASSLGTGELSTEAFF.

This chain uses TRBV28 with TRBJ2-3; 12 positions match TRBD2. From germline, CDR1 is MDHEN and CDR2 SYDVKM. The V and J ends lost 6 bases and 5 bases, in that order; junction bases with no gene match: 15. CDR3 length: 18 residues. The CDR3 region has the DNA TGTGCCAGCAGCTCCACGATATCTAGCGGGGGGGCAATAGATACGCAGTATTTT. The encoded protein is CASSSTISSGGAIDTQYF.

The CDR3 region has the DNA TGTGCCAGCAGTTACTGGGGGTCACCCCTCCACTTT. Amino acids: CASSYWGSPLHF. The genes are TRBV6-5 and TRBJ1-6; maybe TRBD1 (5 bases). The germline V gene encodes CDR1 MNHEY and CDR2 SVGAGI. Trimming took 1 base from V and 10 from J, leaving 5 bases between them. The CDR3 has 12 amino acids.

The chain carries TRBV3-1 (or the pseudogene TRBV3-2) and TRBJ1-6, with a possible D match to TRBD1 (5 bases). This CDR3 comprises 14 residues. V was shortened by 1 base and J by 8 bases, with 9 bases between the two germline ends. The germline CDR1 and CDR2 sequences are LGHDT and YNNKEL (reference sequence). The CDR3 region has the DNA TGTGCCAGCAGCCAAGTACAGGCTTATTCACCCCTCCACTTT. This encodes CASSQVQAYSPLHF.

This chain joins TRBV6-6 and TRBJ2-5; D gene unclear. CDR1 and CDR2 from the germline V gene are MNHNY and SVGAGI (reference sequence). With 7 bases removed from V and 2 bases from J, the gap between germline ends came to 5 bases. The CDR3 has 11 residues. The CDR3 nucleotides read TGTGCCAGCACAACGCAAGAGACCCAGTACTTC. It codes for CASTTQETQYF.

The chain combines TRBV25-1 with TRBJ1-4; 7 nucleotides line up with TRBD1. The V and J ends lost 4 bases and 7 bases, in that order; junction bases with no gene match: 6. CDR1 and CDR2 from the germline V gene are MGHDK and SYGVNS. This CDR3 contains 14 residues. The CDR3 protein is CASSGTGAFEKLFF. The CDR3 DNA sequence: TGTGCCAGCAGTGGGACAGGAGCTTTTGAAAAACTGTTTTTT.

This clone has a single count. The chain joins TRBV2 to TRBJ1-2, with D possibly matching TRBD1 (6 bases). CDR1 is SNHLY and CDR2 is FYNNEI in the germline V gene. Trimming removed 4 bases at V and 2 bases at J, with 14 bases between. This CDR3 contains 15 residues. The CDR3 protein is CASSVEQGGNYGYTF. For the CDR3, the DNA is TGTGCCAGCAGTGTCGAACAGGGAGGGAACTATGGCTACACCTTC.

The chain uses TRBV30 and TRBJ2-5; D assignment may be TRBD1 or TRBD2 (6 bases each). The germline CDR1 and CDR2 sequences are GTSNPN and SVGIG (reference sequence). The CDR3 length is 14 residues. Trimming shortened V by 0 bases and J by 4 bases, and 12 bases separated the two germline ends. CDR3 residues: CAWSVRGGLETQYF. The CDR3 nucleotides are TGTGCCTGGAGTGTACGTGGGGGGCTAGAGACCCAGTACTTC.

The chain links TRBV4-3 to TRBJ2-3, with 8 bases matching TRBD2. Germline trimming cut 0 bases from V and 4 bases from J; bases unmatched to any gene: 9. The CDR3 runs to 17 residues. CDR1 and CDR2 from the germline V gene are LGHNA and YSLEER. Here the CDR3 DNA reads TGCGCCAGCAGCCAAGATGGTGCAGCGGGAGCATCAGATACGCAGTATTTT. Its protein product is CASSQDGAAGASDTQYF.

This sequence joins TRBV7-6 and TRBJ2-7; 7 bases agree with TRBD1. Per germline, CDR1 SGHVS and CDR2 FNYEAQ. The CDR3 covers 13 residues. The junction had 3 bases not matched to a gene; V was cut back by 5 bases and J by 2 bases. The CDR3: CASSAGTAYEQYF. Written as DNA, the CDR3 is TGTGCCAGCAGCGCCGGGACAGCCTACGAGCAGTACTTC. The complete variable domain, with remaining parts taken from reference TRBV7-6 and TRBJ2-7, reads GAGVSQSPRYKVTKRGQDVALRCDPISGHVSLYWYRQALGQGPEFLTYFNYEAQQDKSGLPNDRFSAERPEGSISTLTIQRTEQRDSAMYRCASSAGTAYEQYFGPGTRLTVT.

The chain links TRBV6-2 or TRBV6-3 to TRBJ1-5; perhaps TRBD1 as D (5 bases). Germline CDR1 MNHEY, CDR2 SVGEGT. The CDR3 covers 17 residues. V was pared by 5 bases and J by 3 bases, with 20 bases between. The CDR3 nucleotides read TGTGCCAGCAGTCCCCTCGGGGGGACCGCCCTCAATCAGCCCCAGCATTTT. Amino acid sequence: CASSPLGGTALNQPQHF.